This TCR beta chain was sequenced for a study of blood T cell repertoires in COVID-19 (TCRdb year 2020). With respect to the entire study: The collaborator samples originated in the United States, Italy and Spain and spanned the acute and convalescent phases of COVID-19. The prospective study material was composed of cDNA or gDNA derived from T cells, B-cell-depleted T cells, or PBMCs. Subjects who had been exposed to COVID-19, were actively infected with it, or had recovered from it provided the deeply sampled blood TCRbeta repertoires that made up the dataset. The repertoires were made available in a free public database intended to serve as a resource for research on the immune response to SARS-CoV-2. Samples were obtained from the ongoing ImmuneRACE study (first 160 participants) and from about 1,300 subjects provided by 6 global collaborators. Nearly every sample came with metadata listing a de-identified subject ID, COVID-19 status, age in years and sex. Where HLA class I and class II types were available, the types were taken from metadata supplied by the sample provider, not from assay-based typing. General findings and caveats noted by the study authors: Clinical and demographic metadata were provided uncurated, with the amount varying by source and participant.

Remarks on this clone: The target of this receptor is not known. Base-call qualities are not available, and no considerably larger clone is one nucleotide away.

TCRbeta CDR3 regions were amplified from genomic DNA by means of the immunoSEQ Assay, a bias-controlled multiplex PCR. Processing in the source paper ran as follows. The number of nucleated cells in each sample was estimated by amplification of reference gene primers within the assay. To quantify the absolute abundance of each unique TCRbeta CDR3 rearrangement, sequence reads were collapsed and filtered. For each sample, productive Simpson clonality was calculated as the square root of Simpson's diversity index over productive rearrangements. Not all clones reach the TCRdb copy of this immuneACCESS table, which keeps in-frame sequences only. Checked studies attribute under half of the gap to unresolved V genes and leave the rest unexplained. V and J calls and clone size follow that table, whereas D and trimming were derived from the DNA. Across this sample there are about 300,000 clones, with 80% to 90% seen only once. Of the sample, about 4.2% falls within the top ten clones.

From the cysteine through the phenylalanine, the CDR3 covers 15 amino acids. Only the CDR3 portion is preserved as DNA: 45 bases, with reading frame beginning at the first base. The junction shows trimming of 1 base on V and 4 bases on J, plus 13 bases between the germline ends. CDR1 and CDR2 are read off the germline V gene as SGHTA and FQGNSA. Enrolling through a virtual design, the prospective study's participants ranged in age from roughly 18 to 90 years and lived across roughly 24 United States geographic areas. Cohort assignment in the prospective study relied on participant-reported clinical history from a screening survey and a study questionnaire. For ImmuneRACE Cohort 3, a participant was defined as recovered based on two consecutive negative NP/OP PCR tests, clearance by a healthcare professional, or resolution of symptoms. Each participant in the prospective study had whole blood, serum and a nasopharyngeal or oropharyngeal swab collected by mobile phlebotomists. Prospective study participants could optionally give additional blood draws and questionnaires over an approximately 2-month period. Before DNA extraction, prospective study blood samples were shipped either frozen or at room temperature.

In this chain, TRBV7-2 is recombined with TRBJ1-2; TRBD1 is possibly the D segment (5 matching bases). What was sequenced was PBMCs or T cells enriched from blood (not recorded which). This sequence originates from a man aged 25 to 40 who had recovered from COVID-19. The nucleotide sequence is given as TGTGCCAGCAGCTTAGAGTTTGTGGGGGGCTATGGCTACACCTTC. It specifies CASSLEFVGGYGYTF.